Below, 32 T cell receptor beta chains from the same sample are listed, as sequenced in a study of blood T cell repertoires in COVID-19. Clones were sequenced by immunoSEQ multiplex PCR, and TCRdb holds only the in-frame ones, with some missing. In the table there are 49,000 or so clones, around 83% of which are singletons. The sample comprised peripheral blood. These TCRs come from a man in his 60s with active COVID-19.

The chain carries TRBV6-5 and TRBJ1-5; D gene unclear. V lost 0 bases, J lost 5 bases, and 11 bases lay in between. This CDR3 contains 15 residues. Per the germline V gene, CDR1 is MNHEY and CDR2 is SVGAGI. In DNA, the CDR3 is TGTGCCAGCAGTTACTCCAAAGGGAGCCATCAGCCCCAGCATTTT. Translation: CASSYSKGSHQPQHF.

The chain has TRBV9 and TRBJ1-6; D may be TRBD1 (5 bases). V was pared by 3 bases and J by 2 bases, with 15 bases between. The CDR3 is 17 amino acids. Per germline, CDR1 SGDLS and CDR2 YYNGEE. The CDR3 nucleotides are TGTGCCAGCAGCGAGGGCGGGGGGGTTACCTATAATTCACCCCTCCACTTT. Translating gives CASSEGGGVTYNSPLHF.

The gene calls are TRBV28 and TRBJ1-5; 8 bases agree with TRBD1. Germline V lookup: CDR1 MDHEN, CDR2 SYDVKM. With V trimmed by 4 bases and J by 8 bases, 13 bases remained unmatched. The length of the CDR3 is 16 residues. Written as DNA, the CDR3 is TGTGCCAGCAGTTCTGCCTCCCGGACAGGGTTGGAGCCCCAGCATTTT. Its translation is CASSSASRTGLEPQHF. Drawing the rest from reference TRBV28 and TRBJ1-5, the complete variable domain is DVKVTQSSRYLVKRTGEKVFLECVQDMDHENMFWYRQDPGLGLRLIYFSYDVKMKEKGDIPEGYSVSREKKERFSLILESASTNQTSMYLCASSSASRTGLEPQHFGDGTRLSIL.

The chain carries TRBV30 and TRBJ1-2; 8 bases align to TRBD1. V shed 3 bases and J 5 bases; nucleotides not matched to a gene: 5. Looked up from germline, CDR1 is GTSNPN and CDR2 is SVGIG (reference sequence). The length of the CDR3 is 13 residues. CDR3 region: CAWRRQGLYGYTF. The CDR3 region has the DNA TGTGCCTGGAGAAGACAGGGGTTATATGGCTACACCTTC.

About this clone itself: The same CDR3 also results from other DNA sequences found in this sample. This chain joins TRBV28 and TRBJ2-7; no firm D call. With 5 bases removed from V and 4 bases from J, the gap between germline ends came to 12 bases. The CDR3 extends over 13 amino acids. CDR1 and CDR2 from the germline V gene are MDHEN and SYDVKM. The chain's CDR3 is CASSLPGRYEQYF. DNA of the CDR3: TGTGCCAGCAGTCTCCCAGGTCGGTACGAGCAGTACTTC.

The V gene is TRBV7-2, the J gene TRBJ1-5; D is ambiguous. With 5 bases removed from V and 3 bases from J, the gap between germline ends came to 17 bases. The CDR3 has 16 residues. From germline, CDR1 is SGHTA and CDR2 FQGNSA. This chain's CDR3 is CASSPALLNANQPQHF. CDR3 nucleotides: TGTGCCAGCAGCCCTGCCCTACTAAACGCCAATCAGCCCCAGCATTTT.

The CDR3 DNA reads as TGTGCCAGCAGCCCCACCAGGGGGCGGGAGCAGTACTTC. It encodes CASSPTRGREQYF. The chain employs TRBV4-2 and TRBJ2-7; 8 bases are a match to TRBD1. From germline, CDR1 is LGHNA and CDR2 YNFKEQ. Trimming took 4 bases from V and 7 from J; bases not matched to a gene: 6. This CDR3 comprises 13 residues.

The rearrangement uses TRBV27 and TRBJ2-7, with 8 bases matching TRBD1. After removal of 3 bases from V and 2 bases from J, the junction contained 9 bases not matched to a gene. The CDR3 sequence is 16 residues long. Looked up from germline, CDR1 is MNHEY and CDR2 is SMNVEV (reference sequence). In nucleotides, the CDR3 is TGTGCCAGCAGTTTCAGACCACGACAGGGGCCCTACGAGCAGTACTTC. Translated: CASSFRPRQGPYEQYF.

The rearrangement joins TRBV19 to TRBJ2-1, with D possibly TRBD1 on 6 matching bases. Germline CDR1 LNHDA, CDR2 SQIVND (reference sequence). The CDR3 runs 18 residues. The ends were cut back, 5 bases at V and 2 bases at J, with 22 bases in the middle. In DNA, the CDR3 is TGTGCCAGTAGTTCGTCCACCACAGGACAGCTGGCCTACAATGAGCAGTTCTTC. Amino acid sequence: CASSSSTTGQLAYNEQFF.

The V call is TRBV2, the J call TRBJ2-7; D ambiguous. The CDR3 is 11 amino acids. V gave up 8 bases and J gave up 4 bases, with 9 bases separating them. Germline assignment: CDR1 SNHLY and CDR2 FYNNEI. CDR3 loop: CASGRLYEQYF. DNA for the CDR3: TGTGCCAGCGGCAGGCTTTACGAGCAGTACTTC.

V is TRBV3-1 (or the pseudogene TRBV3-2) and J is TRBJ1-1, with TRBD1 matching over 7 bases. The length of the CDR3 is 11 residues. CDR1 is LGHDT, CDR2 YNNKEL, per germline (reference sequence). Trimming at V came to 10 bases and at J to 7 bases, leaving 6 bases not matched to a gene. In DNA form, the CDR3 reads TGTGCCACCCGAGGGGGCGGTGAAGCTTTCTTT. It translates to CATRGGGEAFF.

V usage is TRBV28 and J usage is TRBJ2-1, with D perhaps TRBD1 (5 bases). The CDR3 sequence is 13 residues long. Germline V lookup: CDR1 MDHEN, CDR2 SYDVKM. V gave up 8 bases and J gave up 0 bases, with 8 bases separating them. CDR3 sequence (DNA): TGTGCCAGCTTTAGGGGCTCCTACAATGAGCAGTTCTTC. Translating gives CASFRGSYNEQFF.

This chain links TRBV7-9 with TRBJ1-1; D is unclear. The CDR3 consists of 14 residues. The germline V and J ends were trimmed by 0 bases and 4 bases, with 9 bases remaining between them. CDR1 and CDR2 (germline): SEHNR, FQNEAQ (reference sequence). This CDR3 is CASSLAGVITEAFF. The CDR3 region has the DNA TGTGCCAGCAGCTTAGCCGGTGTGATCACTGAAGCTTTCTTT.

V gene TRBV19 combines with J gene TRBJ2-1; maybe TRBD2 (6 bases). Germline loops: CDR1 LNHDA, CDR2 SQIVND (reference sequence). Trimming removed 10 bases from V and 2 bases from J, with 15 bases in between. The CDR3 sequence is 14 residues long. CDR3 in amino acids: CATWAGRPYNEQFF. CDR3 sequence (DNA): TGTGCCACATGGGCGGGGAGACCCTACAATGAGCAGTTCTTC.

V and J are TRBV19 and TRBJ1-5, with a possible D match to TRBD1 (5 bases). The length of the CDR3 is 12 residues. Germline assignment: CDR1 LNHDA and CDR2 SQIVND (reference sequence). With 6 bases removed from V and 6 bases from J, the gap between germline ends came to 9 bases. CDR3 region: CASRSGLQPQHF. The CDR3 DNA is TGTGCCAGTAGGTCAGGGCTTCAGCCCCAGCATTTT.

The V call is TRBV11-2, the J call TRBJ1-1, with TRBD1 matching over 7 bases. The V segment lost 2 bases and the J segment 4 bases; nucleotides outside the gene matches: 7. This CDR3 region has 15 residues. Germline V gene lookup returns CDR1 SGHAT and CDR2 FQNNGV. CDR3 sequence reads: CASSLPTGAGTEAFF. In DNA form, the CDR3 reads TGTGCCAGCAGCTTACCTACAGGGGCGGGCACTGAAGCTTTCTTT.

This chain links TRBV6-5 with TRBJ2-1; TRBD2 agrees at 8 bases. The CDR3 is 15 amino acids. Per germline, CDR1 MNHEY and CDR2 SVGAGI. V lost 7 bases, J lost 5 bases, and 10 bases stayed unmatched. CDR3 region: CASNLLAEMDNEQFF. CDR3 bases: TGTGCCAGCAATCTACTAGCGGAAATGGACAATGAGCAGTTCTTC.

This clone showed up just a few times. The chain has TRBV6-4 and TRBJ2-3; a weak D match, TRBD1 (7 bases). V was shortened by 3 bases and J by 6 bases, with 13 bases between the two germline ends. This CDR3 comprises 14 residues. Looked up from germline, CDR1 is MRHNA and CDR2 is SNTAGT. The CDR3 nucleotides read TGTGCCAGCAGTGAATCAGGGGGGCGCGATACGCAGTATTTT. Translating it yields CASSESGGRDTQYF.

The chain carries TRBV7-2 and TRBJ2-1; 8 bases map to TRBD1. The CDR3 consists of 14 residues. Germline trimming cut 4 bases from V and 8 bases from J; bases unmatched to any gene: 7. Germline CDR1 is SGHTA and CDR2 is FQGNSA. The CDR3 here is CASSSDRGWDEQFF. CDR3 coding DNA: TGTGCCAGCAGCTCCGACAGGGGATGGGATGAGCAGTTCTTC.

This clone was detected a few times. This chain connects TRBV5-1 to TRBJ1-1; TRBD1 might be the D (5 bases). This CDR3 is 13 amino acids long. Germline V gives CDR1 SGHRS, CDR2 YFSETQ. The V end was cut by 1 base, the J end by 5 bases, with 9 bases between. The CDR3 here is CASSLYTGTEAFF. CDR3 bases: TGCGCCAGCAGCTTGTACACAGGTACTGAAGCTTTCTTT. The full variable domain, completed using reference TRBV5-1 and TRBJ1-1, is KAGVTQTPRYLIKTRGQQVTLSCSPISGHRSVSWYQQTPGQGLQFLFEYFSETQRNKGNFPGRFSGRQFSNSRSEMNVSTLELGDSALYLCASSLYTGTEAFFGQGTRLTVV.

V gene TRBV2 combines with J gene TRBJ2-3; 9 positions match TRBD2. V shed 6 bases, J shed 2 bases, and the junction held 6 bases outside the gene matches. The CDR3 length is 15 residues. Germline loops: CDR1 SNHLY, CDR2 FYNNEI. For the CDR3, the DNA is TGTGCCAGCAGGAGGACTAGCGCAAACACAGATACGCAGTATTTT. This gives the protein CASRRTSANTDTQYF.

The rearrangement uses TRBV18 and TRBJ2-5; TRBD2 aligns across 8 bases. The CDR3 is 15 residues long. Trimming at V came to 6 bases and at J to 5 bases, leaving 11 bases not matched to a gene. The germline CDR1 and CDR2 sequences are KGHSH and LQKENI. The CDR3 is CASSTSERGSETQYF. The CDR3 bases are TGTGCCAGCTCTACCAGCGAGCGGGGGTCCGAGACCCAGTACTTC.

The count of this clone is one. The V and J genes are TRBV7-3 and TRBJ2-2, with 7 positions matching TRBD1. With V trimmed by 5 bases and J by 2 bases, 5 bases remained unmatched. The CDR3 contains 15 residues. Germline V lookup: CDR1 SGHTA, CDR2 FQGTGA. Written as DNA, the CDR3 is TGTGCCAGCAGCCCGACAGGGTTTAACACCGGGGAGCTGTTTTTT. This codes for CASSPTGFNTGELFF.

The chain couples TRBV5-6 to TRBJ2-3, with 7 bases that match TRBD2. From germline, CDR1 is SGHDT and CDR2 YYEEEE. J lost 2 bases, V lost 0 bases, and 6 bases had no gene match. CDR3 size: 16 residues. The CDR3 loop is CASSLGFAGDTDTQYF. CDR3 nucleotide sequence: TGTGCCAGCAGCTTGGGGTTTGCGGGGGACACAGATACGCAGTATTTT.

J is TRBJ2-7 and V is TRBV30, with TRBD2 as a possible D gene (5 bases). This CDR3 has 14 residues. Trimming pared 2 bases from V and 2 bases from J, leaving 13 bases between. CDR1 GTSNPN and CDR2 SVGIG come from the germline V gene (reference sequence). The CDR3 bases are TGTGCCTGGAGTTCGTCGCGGGTTGCCTACGAGCAGTACTTC. Its translation: CAWSSSRVAYEQYF.

Ten or more counts support this clone. V is TRBV30 and J is TRBJ2-7; weak D call: TRBD1 (6 bases). Germline-derived CDR1 and CDR2 are GTSNPN and SVGIG (reference sequence). The CDR3 is 12 residues long. The ends were cut back, 7 bases at V and 2 bases at J, with 12 bases in the middle. The CDR3 loop reads CAYRERAYEQYF. The DNA for the CDR3 is TGTGCCTACAGGGAGAGGGCCTACGAGCAGTACTTC.

This chain connects TRBV7-9 to TRBJ1-1; D not resolved. The germline V gene encodes CDR1 SEHNR and CDR2 FQNEAQ (reference sequence). The CDR3 contains 15 residues. V dropped 5 bases and J dropped 0 bases, with 13 bases sitting between them. The CDR3: CASSVGSFMNTEAFF. CDR3 DNA sequence: TGTGCCAGCAGCGTGGGCAGTTTCATGAACACTGAAGCTTTCTTT.

The chain combines TRBV2 with TRBJ1-5; D remains unclear. The ends were cut back, 2 bases at V and 2 bases at J, with 7 bases in the middle. Germline loops: CDR1 SNHLY, CDR2 FYNNEI. CDR3 length: 14 amino acids. CDR3 protein: CASSEQFRNQPQHF. CDR3 in DNA: TGTGCCAGCAGTGAACAGTTCCGCAATCAGCCCCAGCATTTT.

The rearrangement links TRBV19 to TRBJ1-5; TRBD1 agrees at 9 bases. CDR1 and CDR2 from the germline V gene are LNHDA and SQIVND (reference sequence). V gave up 3 bases and J gave up 3 bases; unmatched junction bases: 3. The CDR3 extends over 15 amino acids. CDR3 coding DNA: TGTGCCAGTAGTATCGACAGGGGGAACAATCAGCCCCAGCATTTT. It translates to CASSIDRGNNQPQHF.

The chain combines TRBV7-9 with TRBJ1-5; possibly TRBD1 for D (6 bases). This CDR3 region has 16 residues. V lost 1 base, J lost 0 bases, and 10 bases lay in between. Germline V lookup: CDR1 SEHNR, CDR2 FQNEAQ (reference sequence). The chain's CDR3 is CASSLEQGDSNQPQHF. The CDR3, as DNA: TGTGCCAGCAGCTTAGAACAGGGTGATAGCAATCAGCCCCAGCATTTT.

The chain carries TRBV7-2 and TRBJ2-1; tentative D call: TRBD2 (7 bases). This CDR3 has 16 amino acids. V was shortened by 3 bases and J by 7 bases, with 19 bases between the two germline ends. CDR1 and CDR2 (germline): SGHTA, FQGNSA. In nucleotides, the CDR3 is TGTGCCAGCAGCTTTTCTGGCGGGGGCTTTCGGAATGAGCAGTTCTTC. Translation gives CASSFSGGGFRNEQFF.

The chain combines TRBV6-6 with TRBJ2-7, with 10 bases that match TRBD1. CDR3 length: 14 residues. The junction had 7 bases not matched to a gene; V was cut back by 6 bases and J by 5 bases. Germline V gene lookup returns CDR1 MNHNY and CDR2 SVGAGI (reference sequence). Here the CDR3 DNA reads TGTGCCAGCAGCCTCGGACAGGGGGGGAACGAGCAGTACTTC. Residues: CASSLGQGGNEQYF.